These T cell receptor beta chains were read from a single sample in a study of type 1 regulatory T cells. A single record per CDR3 protein comes from TCRdb applying MiXCR to the reads. The sample records about 42,000 distinct CDR3 sequences, less than 15% being singletons. These receptors' antigens are unknown. The sequencing input was cultured non-Tr1 T cells, either the whole culture or a sorted T cell fraction (not recorded which). Receptors were obtained from a human donor in good health. Each CDR3 is given with its conserved first and last residue. D genes are given only for firm matches. A clone size is listed for some rows: how often the clone was seen (once, few, many), or a class if it is expanded.

D: TRBD2
J: TRBJ2-1
V: TRBV20-1
length: 14
size: -
DNA: TGCAGTGCTCGGGACGGGAGGGCCGGGAATGAGCAGTTCTTC
CDR3: CSARDGRAGNEQFF

D: TRBD2
J: TRBJ2-7
V: TRBV5-1
length: 17
size: -
DNA: TGCACCAGCAGCTTGTCTTCCGGGGGGACTAGCGGGATCGAGCAGTACTTC
CDR3: CTSSLSSGGTSGIEQYF

D: TRBD1
J: TRBJ2-5
V: TRBV20-1
length: 14
size: many
DNA: TGCAGCGCAGAGGCCACAGGGGGCTTAGAGACCCAGTACTTC
CDR3: CSAEATGGLETQYF

D: TRBD2
J: TRBJ2-5
V: TRBV9
length: 16
size: few
DNA: TGTGCCAGCAGCCCCCGACTAGCGGGAGGGGGAGAGACCCAGTACTTC
CDR3: CASSPRLAGGGETQYF

D: -
J: TRBJ2-7
V: TRBV20-1
length: 12
size: many
DNA: TGCAGTGCTAGGGCCCTCGTCTACGAGCAGTACTTC
CDR3: CSARALVYEQYF

D: -
J: TRBJ2-3
V: TRBV29-1
length: 14
size: many
DNA: TGCAGCGTTGGAGGCAGGGTCGCGGCAGATACGCAGTATTTT
CDR3: CSVGGRVAADTQYF

D: -
J: TRBJ1-2
V: TRBV9
length: 18
size: many
DNA: TGTGCCAGCAGCGTCCGACCCACTTTCTCCGAGAGAACCGCGGGCTACACCTTC
CDR3: CASSVRPTFSERTAGYTF

D: -
J: TRBJ2-1
V: TRBV7-9
length: 14
size: few
DNA: TGTGCCAGCAGCTTAGGGGACGGATACAATGAGCAGTTCTTC
CDR3: CASSLGDGYNEQFF

D: -
J: TRBJ2-4
V: TRBV3-1
length: 15
size: many
DNA: TGTGCCAGCAGCCTGAGGGGCGGTTCCAAAAACATTCAGTACTTC
CDR3: CASSLRGGSKNIQYF

D: TRBD1
J: TRBJ2-5
V: TRBV20-1
length: 13
size: many
DNA: TGCAGTCCCACGACAGGGGCGCGGGAGACCCAGTACTTC
CDR3: CSPTTGARETQYF

D: -
J: TRBJ2-7
V: TRBV6-5
length: 14
size: few
DNA: TGTGCCAGCAGTCGACAGGCCCAGCTCTACGAGCAGTACTTC
CDR3: CASSRQAQLYEQYF

D: -
J: TRBJ2-6
V: TRBV7-2
length: 16
size: few
DNA: TGTGCCAGCAGCTTAGCCGCGGTCGTTGGGGCCAACGTCCTGACTTTC
CDR3: CASSLAAVVGANVLTF

D: TRBD2
J: TRBJ2-1
V: TRBV20-1
length: 15
size: -
DNA: TGCAGTGCTAGAGGATTGACTAGCGGGAATGAAGAGCAGTTCTTC
CDR3: CSARGLTSGNEEQFF

D: TRBD1
J: TRBJ2-5
V: TRBV3-1
length: 15
size: many
DNA: TGTGCCAGCAGCCAAGGGGACAGGGGGCAAGAGACCCAGTACTTC
CDR3: CASSQGDRGQETQYF

D: -
J: TRBJ2-7
V: TRBV6-1
length: 15
size: -
DNA: TGTGCCAGCAGGAACTCAGGGTTAAACCCCTACGAGCAGTACTTC
CDR3: CASRNSGLNPYEQYF

D: -
J: TRBJ2-3
V: TRBV5-1
length: 14
size: few
DNA: TGCGCCAGCAGCTTGGCCCTAGACACAGATACGCAGTATTTT
CDR3: CASSLALDTDTQYF

D: -
J: TRBJ1-6
V: TRBV12-3/TRBV12-4
length: 14
size: medium-sized
DNA: TGTGCCAGCAGTTCCGCGGTCGGTAATTCACCCCTCCACTTT
CDR3: CASSSAVGNSPLHF

D: -
J: TRBJ1-1
V: TRBV27
length: 14
size: few
DNA: TGTGCCAGCAGTTACCGGGGCCTGAGCACTGAAGCTTTCTTT
CDR3: CASSYRGLSTEAFF

D: -
J: TRBJ2-3
V: TRBV5-1
length: 13
size: -
DNA: TGCGCCAGCAGCTTGGCCTCAGGACTCCCTTTGTATTTT
CDR3: CASSLASGLPLYF

D: -
J: TRBJ1-5
V: TRBV6-1
length: 16
size: few
DNA: TGTGCCAGCAGCGGTCCACAGGGACTTCTCGGTCAGCCCCAGCATTTT
CDR3: CASSGPQGLLGQPQHF

D: -
J: TRBJ2-2
V: TRBV12-3/TRBV12-4
length: 12
size: many
DNA: TGTGCCAGCAGTTTATACACCGGGGAGCTGTTTTTT
CDR3: CASSLYTGELFF

D: -
J: TRBJ2-1
V: TRBV20-1
length: 13
size: -
DNA: TGCAGTGCTCCCCCGGTGGCGGGGGCCGAGCAGTTCTTC
CDR3: CSAPPVAGAEQFF

D: TRBD1
J: TRBJ2-1
V: TRBV4-2
length: 16
size: few
DNA: TGTGCCAGCAGCCAAGGGGGGACAGGGGGCTTAGATGAGCAGTTCTTC
CDR3: CASSQGGTGGLDEQFF

D: -
J: TRBJ1-4
V: TRBV29-1
length: 12
size: many
DNA: TGCAGCGTTCGAGGGGCTAATGAAAAACTGTTTTTT
CDR3: CSVRGANEKLFF

D: TRBD2
J: TRBJ2-1
V: TRBV18
length: 15
size: few
DNA: TGTGCCAGCTCACCAGTTCTCGCGGGAGACAATGAGCAGTTCTTC
CDR3: CASSPVLAGDNEQFF

D: -
J: TRBJ1-5
V: TRBV5-6
length: 15
size: many
DNA: TGTGCCAGCAGCTTGGCCGTTTCAGGCAATCAGCCCCAGCATTTT
CDR3: CASSLAVSGNQPQHF

D: -
J: TRBJ2-7
V: TRBV5-4
length: 15
size: -
DNA: TGTGCCAGCAGCTTGGGTGCAGGGAACACCGGGGAGCAGTACTTC
CDR3: CASSLGAGNTGEQYF

D: -
J: TRBJ2-1
V: TRBV7-9
length: 15
size: few
DNA: TGTGCCAGCAGCTTGGTGGGCGGGCCCTACAATGAGCAGTTCTTC
CDR3: CASSLVGGPYNEQFF

D: TRBD2
J: TRBJ2-7
V: TRBV6-2/TRBV6-3
length: 20
size: many
DNA: TGTGCCAGCAGTTACCCCTTACCATTGGGGACTAGCGGGAACACCTACGAGCAGTACTTC
CDR3: CASSYPLPLGTSGNTYEQYF

D: -
J: TRBJ2-7
V: TRBV3-1
length: 14
size: -
DNA: TGTGCCAGCAGCCACGACATCGGGCCCTACGAGCAGTACTTC
CDR3: CASSHDIGPYEQYF

D: TRBD1
J: TRBJ1-1
V: TRBV20-1
length: 13
size: many
DNA: TGCAGTGCTAGAAGGGACAGGAACACTGAAGCTTTCTTT
CDR3: CSARRDRNTEAFF